A selection of T cell receptor beta chains follows, all from one sample in a study of control samples from healthy donors and cancer patients. TCRdb keeps only in-frame clones here, not all; method: immunoSEQ multiplex PCR. The table includes some 150,000 clones, 85% to 95% detected once. Sequenced material: blood. The receptors originated from a man in his forties or fifties in good health. CDR3s include the opening cysteine and the closing phenylalanine or tryptophan. Each record gives: D gene, V gene, J gene, clone size, CDR3 protein, CDR3 DNA. The D gene is left open where the match is weak. Size values are once, few and many counts, or a class for expanded clones, and some rows have none.

d_gene: TRBD1
v_gene: TRBV5-4
j_gene: TRBJ1-1
abundance: .
CDR3aa: CASSTGALNTEAFF
CDR3nt: TGTGCCAGCAGCACAGGGGCACTGAACACTGAAGCTTTCTTT

d_gene: .
v_gene: TRBV12-5
j_gene: TRBJ2-3
abundance: few
CDR3aa: CASGFSGESTDTQYF
CDR3nt: TGTGCTAGTGGTTTTTCAGGAGAGAGCACAGATACGCAGTATTTT

d_gene: .
v_gene: TRBV5-1
j_gene: TRBJ1-2
abundance: .
CDR3aa: CASSLGGVSGYTF
CDR3nt: TGCGCCAGCAGCTTGGGGGGGGTTTCTGGCTACACCTTC

d_gene: TRBD1
v_gene: TRBV7-9
j_gene: TRBJ1-2
abundance: .
CDR3aa: CASSSVRTGGNRYTF
CDR3nt: TGTGCCAGCAGCTCAGTTCGGACAGGGGGTAATCGCTACACCTTC

d_gene: TRBD1
v_gene: TRBV2
j_gene: TRBJ1-2
abundance: .
CDR3aa: CASRAEQGAQSGYTF
CDR3nt: TGTGCCAGCAGAGCCGAACAGGGGGCGCAAAGTGGCTACACCTTC

d_gene: .
v_gene: TRBV18
j_gene: TRBJ1-2
abundance: .
CDR3aa: CASSPQDLNYGYTF
CDR3nt: TGTGCCAGCTCACCACAGGATTTAAACTATGGCTACACCTTC

d_gene: .
v_gene: TRBV29-1
j_gene: TRBJ1-5
abundance: .
CDR3aa: CSVEVFGNQPQHF
CDR3nt: TGCAGCGTTGAGGTTTTTGGCAATCAGCCCCAGCATTTT

d_gene: TRBD1
v_gene: TRBV5-1
j_gene: TRBJ1-2
abundance: .
CDR3aa: CASSSTRGQIAGTGYTF
CDR3nt: TGCGCCAGCAGCTCCACCAGGGGACAGATTGCAGGAACTGGCTACACCTTC

d_gene: .
v_gene: TRBV9
j_gene: TRBJ2-2
abundance: once
CDR3aa: CASSVAREGVGELFF
CDR3nt: TGTGCCAGCAGCGTAGCGAGGGAAGGAGTCGGGGAGCTGTTTTTT

d_gene: TRBD2
v_gene: TRBV5-3
j_gene: TRBJ2-7
abundance: .
CDR3aa: CARKGIAGGPYIDEQYF
CDR3nt: TGTGCCAGAAAGGGAATAGCGGGAGGGCCTTATATAGACGAGCAGTACTTC

d_gene: .
v_gene: TRBV10-3
j_gene: TRBJ2-7
abundance: .
CDR3aa: CAISETRQVLYEQYF
CDR3nt: TGTGCCATCAGTGAGACCCGACAGGTCTTGTACGAGCAGTACTTC

d_gene: .
v_gene: TRBV11-2
j_gene: TRBJ2-2
abundance: .
CDR3aa: CASSLTGELFF
CDR3nt: TGTGCCAGCAGCCTCACCGGGGAGCTGTTTTTT

d_gene: TRBD1
v_gene: TRBV6-2/TRBV6-3
j_gene: TRBJ1-2
abundance: .
CDR3aa: CASSRSDRRTYGYTF
CDR3nt: TGTGCCAGCAGTCGCTCGGACAGGAGAACCTATGGCTACACCTTC

d_gene: TRBD1
v_gene: TRBV6-2/TRBV6-3
j_gene: TRBJ1-1
abundance: once
CDR3aa: CASSTGQVADYAFF
CDR3nt: TGTGCCAGCAGTACCGGACAGGTAGCCGATTATGCTTTCTTT

d_gene: TRBD2
v_gene: TRBV19
j_gene: TRBJ2-5
abundance: .
CDR3aa: CASSIGTSGRIQETQYF
CDR3nt: TGTGCCAGTAGTATCGGGACTAGCGGGAGGATCCAAGAGACCCAGTACTTC

d_gene: .
v_gene: TRBV20-1
j_gene: TRBJ1-1
abundance: .
CDR3aa: CSGYTEAFF
CDR3nt: TGCAGTGGCTACACTGAAGCTTTCTTT

d_gene: .
v_gene: TRBV16
j_gene: TRBJ1-1
abundance: .
CDR3aa: CASSQLVPRTNTEAFF
CDR3nt: TGTGCCAGCAGCCAATTGGTCCCCCGCACGAACACTGAAGCTTTCTTT

d_gene: TRBD2
v_gene: TRBV29-1
j_gene: TRBJ2-3
abundance: .
CDR3aa: CSGRLAGADTQYF
CDR3nt: TGCAGCGGACGACTAGCGGGAGCAGATACGCAGTATTTT

d_gene: TRBD1
v_gene: TRBV6-5
j_gene: TRBJ2-7
abundance: .
CDR3aa: CASTSPGQGFYEQYF
CDR3nt: TGTGCCAGCACCTCCCCGGGACAGGGGTTCTACGAGCAGTACTTC

d_gene: .
v_gene: TRBV16
j_gene: TRBJ1-2
abundance: .
CDR3aa: CASSQSANYGYTF
CDR3nt: TGTGCCAGCAGCCAATCAGCTAACTATGGCTACACCTTC

d_gene: TRBD2
v_gene: TRBV24-1
j_gene: TRBJ2-5
abundance: .
CDR3aa: CATSGSGGAVGETQYF
CDR3nt: TGTGCCACCAGTGGTAGCGGGGGGGCCGTCGGAGAGACCCAGTACTTC

d_gene: TRBD2
v_gene: TRBV11-2
j_gene: TRBJ2-3
abundance: .
CDR3aa: CASSLILAVTDTQYF
CDR3nt: TGTGCCAGCAGCTTAATACTAGCGGTCACAGATACGCAGTATTTT

d_gene: .
v_gene: TRBV11-2
j_gene: TRBJ1-1
abundance: .
CDR3aa: CASSRDTRNTEAFF
CDR3nt: TGTGCCAGCAGCCGGGACACAAGAAACACTGAAGCTTTCTTT

d_gene: .
v_gene: TRBV6-1
j_gene: TRBJ1-1
abundance: .
CDR3aa: CASSESGLGTEAFF
CDR3nt: TGTGCCAGCAGTGAAAGCGGCCTGGGCACTGAAGCTTTCTTT

d_gene: TRBD1
v_gene: TRBV5-4
j_gene: TRBJ1-1
abundance: .
CDR3aa: CASSLKGAGTEAFF
CDR3nt: TGTGCCAGCAGCTTGAAGGGGGCAGGGACTGAAGCTTTCTTT

d_gene: TRBD2
v_gene: TRBV4-3
j_gene: TRBJ2-7
abundance: .
CDR3aa: CASSQDYRAGGPGEQYF
CDR3nt: TGCGCCAGCAGCCAAGATTACCGGGCGGGGGGGCCTGGTGAGCAGTACTTC

d_gene: TRBD2
v_gene: TRBV28
j_gene: TRBJ2-2
abundance: .
CDR3aa: CASSRRTSERTVKLFF
CDR3nt: TGTGCCAGCAGCCGACGGACTAGCGAGAGGACCGTCAAGCTGTTTTTT

d_gene: .
v_gene: TRBV4-3
j_gene: TRBJ2-2
abundance: .
CDR3aa: CASSQFLVLEGVTNTGELFF
CDR3nt: TGCGCCAGCAGCCAATTTTTAGTCCTGGAAGGGGTCACGAACACCGGGGAGCTGTTTTTT

d_gene: .
v_gene: TRBV6-5
j_gene: TRBJ2-7
abundance: .
CDR3aa: CASSRRGEQYF
CDR3nt: TGTGCCAGCAGTCGAAGGGGGGAGCAGTACTTC

d_gene: .
v_gene: TRBV7-2
j_gene: TRBJ2-7
abundance: .
CDR3aa: CASSLGIGIPTYEQYF
CDR3nt: TGTGCCAGCAGCTTAGGAATAGGGATACCCACCTACGAGCAGTACTTC

d_gene: .
v_gene: TRBV12-3/TRBV12-4
j_gene: TRBJ1-2
abundance: .
CDR3aa: CASSKGFNYGYTF
CDR3nt: TGTGCCAGCAGTAAGGGGTTTAACTATGGCTACACCTTC

d_gene: .
v_gene: TRBV5-4
j_gene: TRBJ1-2
abundance: .
CDR3aa: CASSPVGRGNYGYTF
CDR3nt: TGTGCCAGCAGCCCCGTAGGGCGGGGTAACTATGGCTACACCTTC